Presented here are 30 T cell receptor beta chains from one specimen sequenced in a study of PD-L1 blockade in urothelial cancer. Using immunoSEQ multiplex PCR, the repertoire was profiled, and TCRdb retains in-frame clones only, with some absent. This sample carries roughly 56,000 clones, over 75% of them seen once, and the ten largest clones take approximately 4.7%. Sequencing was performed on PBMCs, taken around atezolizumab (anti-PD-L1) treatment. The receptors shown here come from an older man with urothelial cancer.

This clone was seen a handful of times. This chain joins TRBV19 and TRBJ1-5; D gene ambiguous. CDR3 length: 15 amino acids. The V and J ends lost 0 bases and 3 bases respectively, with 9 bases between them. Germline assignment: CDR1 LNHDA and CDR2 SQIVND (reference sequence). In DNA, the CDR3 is TGTGCCAGTAGTATAGACACAGCCAACAATCAGCCCCAGCATTTT. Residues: CASSIDTANNQPQHF.

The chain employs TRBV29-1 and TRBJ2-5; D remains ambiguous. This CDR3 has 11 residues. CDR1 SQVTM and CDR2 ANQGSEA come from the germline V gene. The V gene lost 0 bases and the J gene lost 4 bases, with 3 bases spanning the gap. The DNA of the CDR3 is TGCAGCGTTGAAGATCGAGAGACCCAGTACTTC. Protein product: CSVEDRETQYF.

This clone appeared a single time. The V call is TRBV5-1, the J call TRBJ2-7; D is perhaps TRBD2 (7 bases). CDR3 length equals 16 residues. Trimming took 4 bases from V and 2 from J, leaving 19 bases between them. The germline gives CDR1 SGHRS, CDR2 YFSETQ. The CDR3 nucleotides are TGCGCCAGCAGCAGCGGGGTGCAGGGGTTTACCTACGAGCAGTACTTC. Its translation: CASSSGVQGFTYEQYF.

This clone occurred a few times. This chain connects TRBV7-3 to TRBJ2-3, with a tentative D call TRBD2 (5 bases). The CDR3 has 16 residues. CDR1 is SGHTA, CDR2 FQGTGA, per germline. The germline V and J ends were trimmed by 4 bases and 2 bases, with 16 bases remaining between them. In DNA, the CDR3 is TGTGCCAGCAGCTCCACCCCAGCGGCTATCACAGATACGCAGTATTTT. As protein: CASSSTPAAITDTQYF.

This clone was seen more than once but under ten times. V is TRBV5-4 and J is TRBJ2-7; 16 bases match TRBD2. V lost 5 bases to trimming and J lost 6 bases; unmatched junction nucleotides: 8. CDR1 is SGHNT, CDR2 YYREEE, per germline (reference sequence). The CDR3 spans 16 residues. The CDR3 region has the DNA TGTGCCAGCAGGGCCCCCGGGACTAGCGGGAGGGGCGAGCAGTACTTC. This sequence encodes CASRAPGTSGRGEQYF.

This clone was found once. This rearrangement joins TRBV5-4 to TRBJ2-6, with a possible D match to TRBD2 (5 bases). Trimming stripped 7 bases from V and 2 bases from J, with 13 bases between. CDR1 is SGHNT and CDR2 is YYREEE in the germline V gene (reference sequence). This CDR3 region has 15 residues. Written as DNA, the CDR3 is TGTGCCAGCCCACTGGAGAGGGCTGGGGCCAACGTCCTGACTTTC. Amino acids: CASPLERAGANVLTF.

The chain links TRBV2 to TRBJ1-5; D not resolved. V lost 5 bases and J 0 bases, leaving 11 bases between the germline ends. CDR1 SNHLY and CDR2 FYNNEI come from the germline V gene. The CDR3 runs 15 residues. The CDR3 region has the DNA TGTGCCAGCAGTCCCGGAGGCGCTAGCAATCAGCCCCAGCATTTT. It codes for CASSPGGASNQPQHF.

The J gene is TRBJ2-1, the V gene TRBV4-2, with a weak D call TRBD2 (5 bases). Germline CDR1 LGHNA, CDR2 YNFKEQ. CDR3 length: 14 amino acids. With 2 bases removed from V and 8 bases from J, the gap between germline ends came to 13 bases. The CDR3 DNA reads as TGTGCCAGCAGCCAAAGAAGCGTGAGGGATGAGCAGTTCTTC. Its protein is CASSQRSVRDEQFF.

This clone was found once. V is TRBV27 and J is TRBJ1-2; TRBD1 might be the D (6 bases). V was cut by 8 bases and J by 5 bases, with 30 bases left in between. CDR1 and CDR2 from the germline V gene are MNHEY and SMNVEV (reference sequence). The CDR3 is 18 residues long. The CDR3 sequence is CASRNYREMGAGLYGYTF. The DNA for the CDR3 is TGTGCCAGCCGGAATTACAGGGAAATGGGGGCAGGCTTATATGGCTACACCTTC.

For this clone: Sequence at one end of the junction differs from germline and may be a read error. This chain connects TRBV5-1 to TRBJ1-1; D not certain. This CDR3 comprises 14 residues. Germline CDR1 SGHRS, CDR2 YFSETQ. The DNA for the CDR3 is TGCGCCAGCAGCTTGGGAGGGTGGAACGCTGAAGCTTTCTTT. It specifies CASSLGGWNAEAFF.

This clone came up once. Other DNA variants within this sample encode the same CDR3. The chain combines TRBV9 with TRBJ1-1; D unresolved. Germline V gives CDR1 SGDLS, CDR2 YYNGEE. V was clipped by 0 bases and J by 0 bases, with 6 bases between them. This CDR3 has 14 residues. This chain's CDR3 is CASSVGRLNTEAFF. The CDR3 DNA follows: TGTGCCAGCAGCGTAGGGCGGTTGAACACTGAAGCTTTCTTT.

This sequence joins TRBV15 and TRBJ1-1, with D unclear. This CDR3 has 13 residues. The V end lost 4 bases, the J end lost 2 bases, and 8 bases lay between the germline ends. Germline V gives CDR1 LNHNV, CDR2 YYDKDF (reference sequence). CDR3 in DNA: TGTGCCACCAGCAAATACAGAAACACTGAAGCTTTCTTT. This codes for CATSKYRNTEAFF.

The CDR3 nucleotides are TGTGCCAGCACCTCCCGAGGGACAGGTAGCTATGGCTACACCTTC. Translated, it gives CASTSRGTGSYGYTF. The V gene is TRBV7-9, the J gene TRBJ1-2; the match to TRBD1 covers 8 bases. V was clipped by 7 bases and J by 4 bases; unmatched bases: 11. This CDR3 region has 15 residues. CDR1 and CDR2 (germline): SEHNR, FQNEAQ (reference sequence).

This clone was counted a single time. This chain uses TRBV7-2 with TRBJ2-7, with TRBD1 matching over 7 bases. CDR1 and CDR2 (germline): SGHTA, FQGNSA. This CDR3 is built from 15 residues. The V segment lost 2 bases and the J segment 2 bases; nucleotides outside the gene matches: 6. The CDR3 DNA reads TGTGCCAGCAGCTTAAGGGGGCAGGGCACCTACGAGCAGTACTTC. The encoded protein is CASSLRGQGTYEQYF.

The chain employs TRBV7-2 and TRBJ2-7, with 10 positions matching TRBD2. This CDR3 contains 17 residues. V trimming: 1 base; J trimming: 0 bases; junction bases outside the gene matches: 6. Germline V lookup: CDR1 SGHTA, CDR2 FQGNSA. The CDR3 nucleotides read TGTGCCAGCAGCTTAGTGGCTAGCGGGAGTTTCTCCTACGAGCAGTACTTC. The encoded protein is CASSLVASGSFSYEQYF.

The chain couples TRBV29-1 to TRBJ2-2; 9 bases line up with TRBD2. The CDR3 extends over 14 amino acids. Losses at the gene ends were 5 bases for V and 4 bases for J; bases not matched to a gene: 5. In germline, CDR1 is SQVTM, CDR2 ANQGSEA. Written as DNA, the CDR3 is TGCAGCGTTTTGGCGGGAGGGGGCACCGGGGAGCTGTTTTTT. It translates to CSVLAGGGTGELFF.

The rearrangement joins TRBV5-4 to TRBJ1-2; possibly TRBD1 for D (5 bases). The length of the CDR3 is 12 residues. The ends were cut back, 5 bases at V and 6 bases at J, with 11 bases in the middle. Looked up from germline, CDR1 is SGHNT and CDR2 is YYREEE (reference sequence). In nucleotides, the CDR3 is TGTGCCAGCAGGGGGCAGGAAGATGGCTACACCTTC. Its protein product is CASRGQEDGYTF.

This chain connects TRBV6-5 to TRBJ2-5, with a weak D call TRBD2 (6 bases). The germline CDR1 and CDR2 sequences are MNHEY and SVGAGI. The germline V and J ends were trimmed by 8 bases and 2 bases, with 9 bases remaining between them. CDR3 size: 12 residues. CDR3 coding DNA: TGTGCCAGCGGGACTTTACAAGAGACCCAGTACTTC. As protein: CASGTLQETQYF.

The CDR3 region is CASSLELDSIQYF. The CDR3 nucleotides are TGTGCCAGCAGCTTGGAGCTAGATAGCATTCAGTACTTC. The chain joins TRBV5-4 to TRBJ2-4; D not certain. V was clipped by 0 bases and J by 9 bases, with 10 bases between them. Germline values: CDR1 SGHNT, CDR2 YYREEE (reference sequence). The CDR3 loop spans 13 amino acids.

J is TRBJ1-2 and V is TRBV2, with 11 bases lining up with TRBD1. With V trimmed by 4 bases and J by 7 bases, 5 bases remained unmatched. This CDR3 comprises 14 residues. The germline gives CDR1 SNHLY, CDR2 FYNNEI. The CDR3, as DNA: TGTGCCAGCAGTGGGGACAGGGGGACCTCTGGCTACACCTTC. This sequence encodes CASSGDRGTSGYTF. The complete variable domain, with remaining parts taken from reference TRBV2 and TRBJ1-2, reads EPEVTQTPSHQVTQMGQEVILRCVPISNHLYFYWYRQILGQKVEFLVSFYNNEISEKSEIFDDQFSVERPDGSNFTLKIRSTKLEDSAMYFCASSGDRGTSGYTFGSGTRLTVV.

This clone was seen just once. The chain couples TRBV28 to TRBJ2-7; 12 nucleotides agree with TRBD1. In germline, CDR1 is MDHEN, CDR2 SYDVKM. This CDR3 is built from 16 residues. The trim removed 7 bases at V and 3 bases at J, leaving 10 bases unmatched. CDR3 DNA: TGTGCCAGCACCCAAGGGGGGACAGGGGGCGTCTACGAGCAGTACTTC. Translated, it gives CASTQGGTGGVYEQYF.

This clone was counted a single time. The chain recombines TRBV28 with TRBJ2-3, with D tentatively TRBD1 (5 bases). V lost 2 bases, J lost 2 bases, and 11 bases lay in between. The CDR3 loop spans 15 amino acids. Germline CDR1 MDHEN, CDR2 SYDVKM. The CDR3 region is CASSLDDRDTDTQYF. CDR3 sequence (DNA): TGTGCCAGCAGTTTAGACGACAGAGACACAGATACGCAGTATTTT.

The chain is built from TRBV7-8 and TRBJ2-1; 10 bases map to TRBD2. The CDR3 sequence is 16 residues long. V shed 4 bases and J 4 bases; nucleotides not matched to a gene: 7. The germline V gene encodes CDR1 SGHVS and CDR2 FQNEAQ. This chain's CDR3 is CASSWVLAGPYNEQFF. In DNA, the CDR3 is TGTGCCAGCAGCTGGGTACTAGCGGGGCCTTACAATGAGCAGTTCTTC.

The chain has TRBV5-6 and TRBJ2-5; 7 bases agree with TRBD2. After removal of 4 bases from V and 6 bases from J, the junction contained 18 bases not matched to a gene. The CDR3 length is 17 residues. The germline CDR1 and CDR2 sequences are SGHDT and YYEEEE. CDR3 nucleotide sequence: TGTGCCAGCAGCATGGTGGTAGCGGGTCCCGGTAGAAAGACCCAGTACTTC. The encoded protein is CASSMVVAGPGRKTQYF.

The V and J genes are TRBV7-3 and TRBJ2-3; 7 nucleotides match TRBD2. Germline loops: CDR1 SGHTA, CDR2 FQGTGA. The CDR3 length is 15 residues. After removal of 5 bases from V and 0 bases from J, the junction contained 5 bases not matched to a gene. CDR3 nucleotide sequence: TGTGCCAGCAGCCTAAGCGGGGTGAGCACAGATACGCAGTATTTT. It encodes CASSLSGVSTDTQYF.

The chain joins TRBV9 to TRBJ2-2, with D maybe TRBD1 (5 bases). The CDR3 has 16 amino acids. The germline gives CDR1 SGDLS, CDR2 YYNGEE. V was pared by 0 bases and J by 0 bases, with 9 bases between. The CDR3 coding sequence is TGTGCCAGCAGCGTAGTCCCAGGGCCGAACACCGGGGAGCTGTTTTTT. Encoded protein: CASSVVPGPNTGELFF.

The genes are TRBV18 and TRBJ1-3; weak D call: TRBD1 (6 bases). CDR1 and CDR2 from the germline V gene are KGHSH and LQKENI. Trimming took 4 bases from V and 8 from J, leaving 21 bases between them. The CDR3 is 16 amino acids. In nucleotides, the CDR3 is TGTGCCAGCTCACGTTCTGGGGGCGCTTCGGTGGACACCATATATTTT. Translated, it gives CASSRSGGASVDTIYF.

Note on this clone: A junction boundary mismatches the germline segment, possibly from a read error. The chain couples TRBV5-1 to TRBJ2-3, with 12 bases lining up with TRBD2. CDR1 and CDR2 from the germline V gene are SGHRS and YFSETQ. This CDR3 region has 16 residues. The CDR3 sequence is CASNPTSGSFADTQYF. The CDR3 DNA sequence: TGCGCCAGCAACCCGACTAGCGGGAGCTTCGCAGATACACAGTATTTT.

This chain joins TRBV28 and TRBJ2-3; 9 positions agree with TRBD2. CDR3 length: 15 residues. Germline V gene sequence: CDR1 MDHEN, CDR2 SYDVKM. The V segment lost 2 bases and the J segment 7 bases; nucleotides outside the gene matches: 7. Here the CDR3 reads CASSLAGGRDHTQYF. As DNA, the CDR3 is TGTGCCAGCAGTTTAGCAGGCGGGAGGGACCATACGCAGTATTTT.

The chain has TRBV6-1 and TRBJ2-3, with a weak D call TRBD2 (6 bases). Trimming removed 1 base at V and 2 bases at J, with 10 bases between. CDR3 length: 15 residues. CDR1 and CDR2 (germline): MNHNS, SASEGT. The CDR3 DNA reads TGTGCCAGCAGTGAAGTCGGGAGTCCCACAGATACGCAGTATTTT. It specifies CASSEVGSPTDTQYF.